Shown below are 20 T cell receptor beta chains from a single sample sequenced in a study of T cells after yellow fever vaccination. Using its own MiXCR run on the 5' RACE reads, TCRdb lists one record per CDR3 protein. The table includes approximately 250,000 distinct CDR3 sequences, approximately 3.5% detected once. The sample here was PBMCs, taken 15 days after the yellow fever booster vaccination. Source of these receptors: a man between 18 and 35 years old who received the YFV17D yellow fever vaccine.

This clonotype has ten or more counts. The genes are TRBV24-1 and TRBJ1-2, with D unresolved. Germline V lookup: CDR1 KGHDR, CDR2 SFDVKD. V lost 6 bases and J lost 5, with 15 bases in between. The CDR3 runs 14 residues. The CDR3 region is CATSPGSSVYGYTF. CDR3 nucleotide sequence: TGTGCCACCAGTCCCGGAAGTTCGGTATATGGCTACACCTTC.

The CDR3 here is CASTPDGTSGGKIFYEQYV. CDR3 nucleotides: TGTGCCAGCACCCCTGATGGGACTAGCGGGGGGAAAATCTTCTACGAGCAGTACGTC. The chain couples TRBV25-1 to TRBJ2-7; the match to TRBD2 covers 15 bases. Germline CDR1 and CDR2: MGHDK and SYGVNS. The CDR3 is made up of 19 amino acids. Trimming removed 7 bases from V and 3 bases from J; junction bases left unmatched: 16.

This clonotype was detected ten times or more. J is TRBJ1-2 and V is TRBV7-7, with D unclear. Trimming cost V 5 bases and J 4 bases, with 17 bases left between them. In germline, CDR1 is SSHAT, CDR2 FNYEAQ (reference sequence). This CDR3 comprises 15 residues. CDR3 loop: CASSPLDAFAYGYTF. The CDR3 bases are TGTGCCAGCAGCCCCTTGGATGCGTTTGCCTATGGCTACACCTTC.

On this clonotype: This may be a read error, as it is one base from a much larger clone. The final CDR3 position lacks the conserved phenylalanine or tryptophan, pointing to a likely read error. This chain uses TRBV15 with TRBJ2-1, with TRBD1 identical over 7 bases. The trim removed 6 bases at V and 4 bases at J, leaving 9 bases unmatched. The CDR3 is made up of 15 amino acids. Germline values: CDR1 LNHNV, CDR2 YYDKDF (reference sequence). DNA for the CDR3: TGTGCCACCAGAAAAGGGACAGAAAAGTACAATGAGCAGTTCCTC. This gives the protein CATRKGTEKYNEQFL.

V and J are TRBV6-2 or TRBV6-3 and TRBJ2-5; TRBD2 is a possible D gene (5 bases). Per germline, CDR1 MNHEY and CDR2 SVGEGT. The CDR3 loop spans 13 amino acids. Trimming removed 5 bases at V and 4 bases at J, with 11 bases between. The DNA for the CDR3 is TGTGCCAGCAGTGACCTTGCGGGAGAGACCCAGTACTTC. It encodes CASSDLAGETQYF.

This clonotype has ten or more counts. V usage is TRBV19 and J usage is TRBJ2-3; unclear D gene. Germline loops: CDR1 LNHDA, CDR2 SQIVND (reference sequence). This CDR3 has 17 residues. Trimming cost V 3 bases and J 2 bases, with 18 bases left between them. This chain's CDR3 is CASSIAGPTPPTDTQYF. The CDR3 coding sequence is TGTGCCAGTAGTATTGCCGGACCCACCCCCCCCACAGATACGCAGTATTTT.

This clonotype has a count of ten or more. This sequence joins TRBV7-9 and TRBJ1-3, with D unclear. Per the germline V gene, CDR1 is SEHNR and CDR2 is FQNEAQ (reference sequence). CDR3 length: 15 amino acids. The V end lost 3 bases, the J end lost 0 bases, and 9 bases lay between the germline ends. The CDR3 coding sequence is TGTGCCAGCAGCTTCGACCGAGTCTCTGGAAACACCATATATTTT. It codes for CASSFDRVSGNTIYF.

In its sample, this clonotype was seen many times. The chain links TRBV10-3 to TRBJ2-7; 7 bases match TRBD1. With V trimmed by 6 bases and J by 7 bases, 9 bases remained unmatched. CDR1 ENHRY and CDR2 SYGVKD come from the germline V gene. The CDR3 has 13 residues. The CDR3 DNA follows: TGTGCCATCAGGAGCACAGGGGATGGGGAGCAGTACGTC. This codes for CAIRSTGDGEQYV.

At least ten counts were recorded for this clonotype. The rearrangement links TRBV7-9 to TRBJ2-2; D possibly corresponds to TRBD2 (6 bases). The CDR3 spans 17 residues. V was pared by 4 bases and J by 5 bases, with 20 bases between. Germline lookup yields CDR1 SEHNR and CDR2 FQNEAQ (reference sequence). Written as DNA, the CDR3 is TGTGCCAGCAGCTCAGATTTCGGGGGAAGGAGGACCGGGGAGCTGTTTTTT. Translating gives CASSSDFGGRRTGELFF.

This clonotype has a count of ten or more. The V gene is TRBV25-1, the J gene TRBJ1-3; D is undetermined. The CDR3 has 14 amino acids. The V gene's germline CDR1 is MGHDK and CDR2 SYGVNS. Trimming cost V 2 bases and J 0 bases, with 5 bases left between them. The CDR3 loop reads CASSEGNSGNTIYF. The CDR3 DNA reads TGTGCCAGCAGTGAAGGAAACTCTGGAAACACCATATATTTT.

This clonotype was counted many times. The gene calls are TRBV5-5 and TRBJ2-1; D gene uncertain. Germline CDR1 SGHKS, CDR2 YYEKEE (reference sequence). With 2 bases removed from V and 0 bases from J, the gap between germline ends came to 6 bases. The CDR3 is 14 residues long. CDR3 sequence (DNA): TGTGCCAGCAGCTTTTTTAGCTCCTACAATGAGCAGTTCTTC. Its protein product is CASSFFSSYNEQFF.

This clonotype was recorded many times. CDR3 amino acids: CASSFGPNEQFF. The CDR3 region has the DNA TGTGCCAGCAGTTTTGGTCCCAATGAGCAGTTCTTC. This chain links TRBV12-3 or TRBV12-4 with TRBJ2-1; no definite D call. V lost 3 bases, J lost 6 bases, and 6 bases lay in between. This CDR3 is 12 amino acids long.

Concerning this clonotype: Given a much more abundant clone one base away, this may be a read error. This sequence joins TRBV5-1 and TRBJ1-2; maybe TRBD1 (5 bases). Germline CDR1 is SGHRS and CDR2 is YFSETQ. CDR3 size: 13 residues. The CDR3 bases are TGCGCCAGCAGCCCCGACAGAGCCTATGGCTACTCCTTC. This encodes CASSPDRAYGYSF.

This clonotype was seen more than once but under ten times. This rearrangement joins TRBV7-6 to TRBJ1-4, with no clear D. Germline CDR1 is SGHVS and CDR2 is FNYEAQ. The CDR3 totals 14 residues. Trimming shortened V by 1 base and J by 10 bases, and 13 bases separated the two germline ends. The CDR3 is CASSLGRFSGKLFF. CDR3 nucleotide sequence: TGTGCCAGCAGCTTAGGGCGGTTCTCGGGAAAACTGTTTTTT. Drawing the rest from reference TRBV7-6 and TRBJ1-4, the complete variable domain is GAGVSQSPRYKVTKRGQDVALRCDPISGHVSLYWYRQALGQGPEFLTYFNYEAQQDKSGLPNDRFSAERPEGSISTLTIQRTEQRDSAMYRCASSLGRFSGKLFFGSGTQLSVL.

This clonotype was seen ten or more times. The chain joins TRBV5-1 to TRBJ2-3; 10 bases match TRBD2. CDR3 length equals 16 residues. Germline V gives CDR1 SGHRS, CDR2 YFSETQ. V shed 4 bases and J 2 bases; nucleotides not matched to a gene: 7. The CDR3 sequence: CASSLGLAIFTDTQYF. In nucleotides, the CDR3 is TGCGCCAGCAGCCTGGGACTAGCGATCTTCACAGATACGCAGTATTTT.

This clonotype was picked up many times. V gene TRBV12-3 or TRBV12-4 combines with J gene TRBJ2-3; D is uncertain. This CDR3 region has 13 residues. V lost 3 bases to trimming and J lost 4 bases, with 8 bases between them. The DNA for the CDR3 is TGTGCCAGCAGTTTCCGCCTCCCAGATACGCAGTATTTT. This gives the protein CASSFRLPDTQYF.

This clonotype was found many times. This chain uses TRBV5-1 with TRBJ2-1; no clear D gene. The germline V gene encodes CDR1 SGHRS and CDR2 YFSETQ. The CDR3 has 13 amino acids. Deletions cut 5 bases from V and 3 bases from J, with 9 bases between. The CDR3 sequence is CASREQSYNEQFF. The CDR3 coding sequence is TGCGCCAGCAGAGAACAGAGCTACAATGAGCAGTTCTTC.

This clonotype was seen many times. The chain carries TRBV6-2 or TRBV6-3 and TRBJ2-2, with 7 bases aligning to TRBD1. The CDR3 covers 16 residues. Germline assignment: CDR1 MNHEY and CDR2 SVGEGT. The V and J ends lost 0 bases and 6 bases, in that order; junction bases with no gene match: 7. The CDR3 protein is CASSYSDRAWAGELFF. The CDR3 DNA is TGTGCCAGCAGTTACTCAGACAGGGCATGGGCCGGGGAGCTGTTTTTT.

This clonotype appeared many times. The genes are TRBV6-2 or TRBV6-3 and TRBJ2-5, with a tentative D call TRBD1 (7 bases). Germline V gene lookup returns CDR1 MNHEY and CDR2 SVGEGT. V was trimmed by 0 bases and J by 2 bases, leaving 13 bases between them. The CDR3 has 16 residues. The CDR3 loop reads CASSYSSGGGQETQYF. The DNA for the CDR3 is TGTGCCAGCAGTTACTCGTCAGGGGGAGGTCAAGAGACCCAGTACTTC.

The table lists this clonotype with many counts. The rearrangement joins TRBV5-1 to TRBJ2-6; D unresolved. The germline V gene encodes CDR1 SGHRS and CDR2 YFSETQ. Trimming took off 1 base at V and 1 base at J, with 9 bases between the two ends. The CDR3 covers 16 residues. CDR3 amino acids: CASSLRSLSGANVLTF. In DNA form, the CDR3 reads TGCGCCAGCAGCTTGAGGTCGCTTTCTGGGGCCAACGTCCTGACTTTC.